This T cell receptor beta chain was recovered during a study of shared clonotypes between healthy human individuals. The length of the CDR3 is 16 residues. The germline V and J ends were trimmed by 5 bases and 0 bases, with 14 bases remaining between them. Germline-derived CDR1 and CDR2 are SGHNT and YENEEA. Terminally differentiated effector memory CD45RA+ cells were excluded from the naive CD8 cells, which were CD45RO-negative and positively selected for CCR7. Profiling relied on immunoSEQ multiplex PCR, and the TCRdb table lists in-frame clones only, not all of them. The table lists under 600,000 clones, 98% of them singletons, with 0.25% to 0.35% in the top ten. About this clone: Its antigen is undetermined.

Broader study findings: Sampling involved blood alone; tissue repertoires likely differ. Rarefaction indicated that sorted-subset sequencing remained incomplete although depth was large. The study found roughly 5% of naive CD4 clonotypes shared across a few donors. Non-shared clonotypes showed lower generation probabilities than clonotypes common to all four donors.

V usage is TRBV11-3 and J usage is TRBJ2-1, with TRBD1 as a possible D gene (5 bases). The origin of this receptor is a man aged 30 to 39 in good health. The sample consisted of naive CD8+ T cells sorted from blood. The CDR3 region is CASSPRAAPSYNEQFF. The CDR3 DNA reads as TGTGCCAGCAGCCCCAGGGCCGCGCCCTCCTACAATGAGCAGTTCTTC.